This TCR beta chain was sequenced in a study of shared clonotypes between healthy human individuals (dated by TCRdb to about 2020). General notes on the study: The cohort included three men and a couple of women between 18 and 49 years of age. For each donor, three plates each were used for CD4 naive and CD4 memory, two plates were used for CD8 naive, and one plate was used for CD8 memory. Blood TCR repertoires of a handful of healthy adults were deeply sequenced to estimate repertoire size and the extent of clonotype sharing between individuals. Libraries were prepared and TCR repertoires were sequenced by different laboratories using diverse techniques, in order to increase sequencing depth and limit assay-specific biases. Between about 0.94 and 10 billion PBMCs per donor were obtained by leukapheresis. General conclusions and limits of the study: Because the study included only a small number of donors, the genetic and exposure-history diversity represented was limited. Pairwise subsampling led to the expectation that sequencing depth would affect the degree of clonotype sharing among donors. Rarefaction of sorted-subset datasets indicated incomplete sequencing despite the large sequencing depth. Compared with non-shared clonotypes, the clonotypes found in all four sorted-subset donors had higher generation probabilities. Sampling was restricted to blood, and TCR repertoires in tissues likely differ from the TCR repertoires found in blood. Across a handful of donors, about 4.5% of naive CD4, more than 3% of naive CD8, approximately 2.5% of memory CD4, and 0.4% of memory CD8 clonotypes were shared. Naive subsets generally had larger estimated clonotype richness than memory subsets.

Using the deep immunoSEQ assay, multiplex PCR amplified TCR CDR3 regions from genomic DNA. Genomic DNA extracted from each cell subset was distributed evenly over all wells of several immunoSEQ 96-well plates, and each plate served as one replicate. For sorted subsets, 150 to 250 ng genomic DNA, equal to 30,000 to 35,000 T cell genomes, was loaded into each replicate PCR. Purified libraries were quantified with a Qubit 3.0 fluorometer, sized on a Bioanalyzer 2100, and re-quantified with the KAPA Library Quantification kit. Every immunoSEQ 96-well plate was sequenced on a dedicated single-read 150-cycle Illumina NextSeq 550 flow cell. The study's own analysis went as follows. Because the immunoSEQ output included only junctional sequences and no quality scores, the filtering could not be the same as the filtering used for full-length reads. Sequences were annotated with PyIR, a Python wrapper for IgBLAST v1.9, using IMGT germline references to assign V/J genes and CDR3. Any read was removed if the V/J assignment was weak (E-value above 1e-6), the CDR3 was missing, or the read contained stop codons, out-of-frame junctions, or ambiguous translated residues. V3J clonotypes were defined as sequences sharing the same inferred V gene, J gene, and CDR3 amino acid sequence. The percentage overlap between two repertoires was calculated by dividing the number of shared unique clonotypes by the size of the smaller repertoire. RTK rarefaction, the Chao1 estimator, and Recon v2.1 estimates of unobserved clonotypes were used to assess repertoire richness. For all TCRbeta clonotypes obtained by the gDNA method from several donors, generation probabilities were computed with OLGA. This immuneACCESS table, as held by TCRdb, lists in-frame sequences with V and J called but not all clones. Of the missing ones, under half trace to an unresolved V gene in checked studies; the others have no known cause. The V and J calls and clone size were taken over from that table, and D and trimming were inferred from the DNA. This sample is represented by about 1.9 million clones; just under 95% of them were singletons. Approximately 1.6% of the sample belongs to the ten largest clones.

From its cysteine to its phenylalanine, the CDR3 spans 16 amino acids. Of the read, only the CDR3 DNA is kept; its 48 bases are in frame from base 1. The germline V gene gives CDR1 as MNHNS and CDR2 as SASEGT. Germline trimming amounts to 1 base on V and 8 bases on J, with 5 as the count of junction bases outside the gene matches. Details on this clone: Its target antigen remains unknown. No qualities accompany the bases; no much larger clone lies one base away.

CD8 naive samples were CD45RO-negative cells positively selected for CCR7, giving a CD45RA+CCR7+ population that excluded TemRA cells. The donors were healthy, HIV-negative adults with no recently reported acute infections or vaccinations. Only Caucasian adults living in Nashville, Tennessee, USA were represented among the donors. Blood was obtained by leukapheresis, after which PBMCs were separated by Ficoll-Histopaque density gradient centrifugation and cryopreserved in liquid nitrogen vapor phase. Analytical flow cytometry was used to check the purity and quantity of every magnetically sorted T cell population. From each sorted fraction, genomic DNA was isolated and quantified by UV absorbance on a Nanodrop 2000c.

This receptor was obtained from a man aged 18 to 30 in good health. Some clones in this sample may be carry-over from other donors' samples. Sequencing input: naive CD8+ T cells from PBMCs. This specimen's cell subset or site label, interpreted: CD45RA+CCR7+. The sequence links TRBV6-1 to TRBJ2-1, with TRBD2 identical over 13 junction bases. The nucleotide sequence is TGTGCCAGCAGTGAAGAGGGACTAGCGGGAAGAGATGAGCAGTTCTTC. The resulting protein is CASSEEGLAGRDEQFF.